These T cell receptor beta chains were read from a single sample in a study of identical twins. One entry per CDR3 protein results from TCRdb running MiXCR on the 5' RACE reads. Of over 550,000 distinct CDR3 sequences listed, about 7.1% are singletons. Separately, the same data were catalogued under a study of yellow fever vaccine responses in identical twins.

The sequenced sample consisted of PBMCs. The origin of the receptors is a woman in her late teens or twenties in good health. The CDR3 runs from the conserved cysteine through the conserved F or W. D genes are given only for firm matches. Some rows have no size entry. The others give once, few or many, or a class for an expanded clone.

v_gene	d_gene	j_gene	abundance	len	CDR3aa	CDR3nt
TRBV7-3	TRBD2	TRBJ2-1	-	16	CASSPGHSGLAYEQFF	TGTGCCAGCAGCCCTGGACATTCAGGACTAGCCTATGAGCAGTTCTTC
TRBV12-3/TRBV12-4	TRBD1	TRBJ1-1	many	15	CASSAQGAGYTEAFF	TGTGCCAGCAGTGCCCAGGGGGCAGGATATACTGAAGCTTTCTTT
TRBV7-8	-	TRBJ1-5	few	14	CASSSWGKDQPQHF	TGTGCCAGCAGCTCCTGGGGGAAGGATCAGCCCCAGCATTTT
TRBV20-1	-	TRBJ2-5	few	13	CSASRGTQETQYF	TGCAGTGCTAGTAGGGGGACCCAAGAGACCCAGTACTTC
TRBV12-3/TRBV12-4	-	TRBJ1-5	many	13	CASSFGANQPQHF	TGTGCCAGCAGTTTTGGGGCGAATCAGCCCCAGCATTTT
TRBV15	TRBD2	TRBJ2-1	many	16	CATSRDPLAGYNEQFF	TGTGCCACCAGCAGAGATCCCCTAGCGGGCTACAATGAGCAGTTCTTC
TRBV7-3	TRBD1	TRBJ2-1	-	17	CASSLRPGTGGYNEQFF	TGTGCCAGCAGCTTACGACCCGGGACAGGGGGCTACAATGAGCAGTTCTTC
TRBV20-1	-	TRBJ1-2	few	11	CSALFANGYTF	TGCAGTGCTCTCTTCGCCAACGGCTACACCTTC
TRBV12-3/TRBV12-4	-	TRBJ2-1	many	13	CASSQTDYNEQFF	TGTGCCAGCAGTCAGACAGATTACAATGAGCAGTTCTTC
TRBV12-3/TRBV12-4	TRBD1	TRBJ2-6	-	15	CASSHRQGEANVLTF	TGTGCCAGCAGCCATCGACAGGGCGAGGCCAACGTCCTGACTTTC
TRBV2	-	TRBJ1-5	many	17	CASSDGTNLWGNQPQHF	TGTGCCAGCAGTGATGGGACAAACCTTTGGGGCAATCAGCCCCAGCATTTT
TRBV25-1	-	TRBJ2-7	many	13	CASSHQPGSEQYF	TGTGCCAGCAGTCACCAACCCGGGTCGGAGCAGTACTTC
TRBV20-1	-	TRBJ2-1	many	16	CSAHPGRSMSYNEQFF	TGCAGTGCTCATCCGGGCCGTTCTATGTCCTACAATGAGCAGTTCTTC
TRBV20-1	TRBD1	TRBJ2-4	-	16	CSARDLGQLAKNIQYF	TGCAGTGCTAGAGATCTGGGACAGCTAGCCAAAAACATTCAGTACTTC
TRBV20-1	TRBD2	TRBJ2-1	-	15	CSARGVSGSYNEQFF	TGCAGTGCTAGGGGAGTCAGCGGGAGCTACAATGAGCAGTTCTTC